This T cell receptor beta chain was recorded in a study of cytomegalovirus exposure and HLA in healthy donors. The CDR3 contains 15 residues. CDR1 and CDR2 (germline): SGHTA, FQGNSA. J gave up 6 bases and V 4 bases, and 8 bases lay outside the gene matches. In the PCR, 60 Vbeta and 13 Jbeta primers were used. TCRdb's table, derived via immunoSEQ multiplex PCR, lists solely in-frame clones and lacks some. The sample lists 110,000 to 150,000 clones, roughly 84% seen once, with 2% to 3% in the top ten. The donors were healthy bone marrow donors. Source material: PBMCs. The chain combines TRBV7-2 with TRBJ2-3; 9 bases map to TRBD2. The source is a boy younger than 10 in good health and CMV-seronegative. CDR3 nucleotide sequence: TGTGCCAGCAGCTACCTAGCGGGAACTGGGGATACGCAGTATTTT. Translation: CASSYLAGTGDTQYF.